A selection of T cell receptor beta chains follows, all from one sample in a study of T cell repertoires in cytomegalovirus infection. TCRdb ran MiXCR on the reads and lists one entry per CDR3 protein. The sample has nearly 650,000 distinct CDR3 sequences; 20% to 30% are singletons. The source material was CD8+ T cells from PBMCs. All receptors derive from a human donor in good health (CMV status not recorded). Some clones in this sample may be carry-over from other donors' samples. Each CDR3 is given with its conserved first and last residue. D genes are given only for firm matches.

d_call	v_call	cdr3_aa
TRBD2	TRBV6-2/TRBV6-3	CASSSSGGLETQYF
NA	TRBV12-3/TRBV12-4	CASSFGQGSQPQHF
TRBD1	TRBV24-1	CATSESGTGHPNEQFF
TRBD1	TRBV15	CATSRGTGMNTEAFF
NA	TRBV12-3/TRBV12-4	CASSLSFGRGGIQPQHF
NA	TRBV7-6	CASSDRDLYEQYF
NA	TRBV7-8	CASSLWGTGTQQETQYF
NA	TRBV7-2	CASSPPVTQETQYF
TRBD1	TRBV6-4	CANSRQGSGTEAFF
NA	TRBV5-5	CASSRGPDTPDEKLFF
NA	TRBV6-8	CASSYSSRGEAFF
TRBD1	TRBV28	CASSFGTGAGGYTF
TRBD1	TRBV27	CASSLQGITYEQYF
TRBD1	TRBV7-3	CASSLMGQGANTEAFF
NA	TRBV20-1	CSAELPPQETQYF
NA	TRBV19	CASSSSVTGNTEAFF
TRBD2	TRBV14	CASSQDWVSGAETQYF
NA	TRBV7-8	CASSLERRTNTGELFF
NA	TRBV7-9	CASSHIQGRQYNEQFF
NA	TRBV2	CASSEGATQHF
TRBD2	TRBV12-5	CASGLETTSGGNTGELFF
NA	TRBV18	CASSPGHLRPTVGEQFF
NA	TRBV28	CASSPRYRWMNTEAFF
NA	TRBV25-1	CASSDGLGNGYTF
TRBD2	TRBV13	CASSPGGKNIQYF
NA	TRBV6-2/TRBV6-3	CASRRLDGPLYNEQFF
NA	TRBV28	CASSPRTESTDTQYF
NA	TRBV28	CASSLYLEPTSWVTF